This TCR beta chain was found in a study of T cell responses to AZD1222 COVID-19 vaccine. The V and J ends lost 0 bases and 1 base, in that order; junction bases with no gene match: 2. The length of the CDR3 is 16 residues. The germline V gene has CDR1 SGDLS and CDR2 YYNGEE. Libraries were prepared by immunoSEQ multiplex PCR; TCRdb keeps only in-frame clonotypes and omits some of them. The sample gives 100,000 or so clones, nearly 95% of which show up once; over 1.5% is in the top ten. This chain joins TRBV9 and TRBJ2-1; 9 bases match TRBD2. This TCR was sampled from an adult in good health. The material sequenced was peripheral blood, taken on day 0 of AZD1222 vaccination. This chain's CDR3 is CASSVALAGSYNEQFF. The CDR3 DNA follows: TGTGCCAGCAGCGTAGCTCTAGCGGGATCCTACAATGAGCAGTTCTTC.